The TCR beta chain described here comes from a study of CD8+ T cells in alopecia areata. Isolated RNA was reverse transcribed into cDNA used as the sequencing template. Repertoires were generated with immunoSEQ multiplex PCR, while TCRdb's copy carries only in-frame clones and drops some. The table lists roughly 180,000 clones, 40% to 55% of them singletons, with around 9.1% in the top ten. Between the trimmed V and J ends, which lost 5 bases and 4 bases, there was a span of 17 bases. From germline, CDR1 is SGHVS and CDR2 FQNEAQ. The CDR3 length is 15 residues. Study results and limitations: Among the top 100, expanded CD8+ clones were significantly decreased by tofacitinib, as was scalp clonality.

With respect to this clone: Antigen specificity is unknown.

Treatment in this sample: oral pan-JAK inhibitor, 5-10 mg twice daily. J is TRBJ1-2 and V is TRBV7-8; a weak D match, TRBD1 (6 bases). The sample here was CD8+ T cells sorted from blood, taken at approximately week 51, from a patient treated with tofacitinib. This TCR derives from a human donor with alopecia areata. The CDR3 spells CASSPLVGGPYGYTF. The CDR3, as DNA: TGTGCCAGCAGCCCGCTGGTGGGGGGGCCCTATGGCTACACCTTC.